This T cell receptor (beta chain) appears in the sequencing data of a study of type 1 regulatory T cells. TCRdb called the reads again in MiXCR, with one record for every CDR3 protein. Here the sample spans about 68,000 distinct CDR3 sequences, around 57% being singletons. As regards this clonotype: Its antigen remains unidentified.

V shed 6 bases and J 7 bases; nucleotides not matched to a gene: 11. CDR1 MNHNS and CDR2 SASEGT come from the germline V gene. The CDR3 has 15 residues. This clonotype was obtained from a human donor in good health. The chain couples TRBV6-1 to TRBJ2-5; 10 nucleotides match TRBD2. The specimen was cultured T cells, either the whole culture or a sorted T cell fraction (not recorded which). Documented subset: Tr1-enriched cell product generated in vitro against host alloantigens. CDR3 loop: CASRLAGANSGTQYF. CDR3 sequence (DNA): TGTGCCAGCAGGCTAGCGGGAGCCAATTCGGGGACCCAGTACTTC.